This T cell receptor beta chain was recorded in a study of T cells in Graves' hyperthyroidism and ophthalmopathy. Study-wide points: A model built on 13 V-J features separated ophthalmopathy from stable hyperthyroidism.

Amplified TCR beta CDR3 regions derived from RNA transcripts. HTBI primers drove first-round RT-PCR of the TCR CDR3. MiXCR, applied by TCRdb to the multiplex PCR reads, yields one record per CDR3 protein. This table has approximately 380,000 distinct CDR3 sequences, around a sixth appearing once. This CDR3 is built from 13 residues. Deletions cut 1 base from V and 1 base from J, with 7 bases between. Per the germline V gene, CDR1 is DFQATT and CDR2 is SNEGSKA (reference sequence). Among ophthalmopathy patients, the Clinical Activity Score reached at least 3, the NOSPECS grade reached at least 4, and duration remained under 3 months. Exclusion criteria comprised uncontrolled infection, other autoimmune disease, pregnancy or lactation. Diagnosing involved the use of clinical symptoms, serum thyroxine and TRAb, thyroid ultrasound and orbital computed tomography. This clonotype was detected many times. Its antigen is unknown.

The chain couples TRBV20-1 to TRBJ1-2; D gene unclear. This receptor was obtained from a man aged 18-30 years with Graves' ophthalmopathy. Sequences were obtained from blood. The CDR3 protein is CSARVASNYGYTF. The DNA for the CDR3 is TGCAGTGCTAGAGTGGCAAGTAACTATGGCTACACCTTC.